This T cell receptor beta chain is from a study of cytomegalovirus exposure and HLA in healthy donors. The sample holds one count of this clone. The PCR ran on 60 Vbeta and 13 Jbeta primers. TCRdb keeps only in-frame clones here, not all; method: immunoSEQ multiplex PCR. In the table there are 150,000 to 200,000 clones, roughly three quarters of which are singletons. Trimming removed 4 bases from V and 0 bases from J; junction bases left unmatched: 5. This CDR3 spans 16 amino acids. The germline CDR1 and CDR2 sequences are SGHRS and YFSETQ. This clonotype was sampled from a woman between 45 and 65 years old in good health and CMV-seropositive. J is TRBJ2-5 and V is TRBV5-1; 11 nucleotides line up with TRBD2. Sequencing was done on a sample of PBMCs. The CDR3 DNA follows: TGCGCCAGCAGCAGATCTAGCGGGGGGTACCAAGAGACCCAGTACTTC. Residues: CASSRSSGGYQETQYF.